This passage covers 24 T cell receptor beta chains from one sample sequenced in a study of blood T cell repertoires in COVID-19 (TCRdb year 2020). The library was produced with the immunoSEQ multiplex PCR assay. TCRdb mirrors the immuneACCESS table, restricted to in-frame sequences. Some clones are absent from its copies; in checked studies, under half trace to an unresolved V gene, and the reason for the others is unknown. In this sample the table shows 140,000 to 150,000 clones, around 81% of which occur a single time. More than 7% of the sample is held by the ten biggest clonotypes. Sequences were obtained from peripheral blood. The source is a human donor with acute or convalescent COVID-19. The donor label of this sample is uncertain.

The rearrangement joins TRBV11-2 to TRBJ1-6, with D tentatively TRBD1 (5 bases). The CDR3 has 13 residues. From germline, CDR1 is SGHAT and CDR2 FQNNGV. V was clipped by 3 bases and J by 10 bases, with 10 bases between them. The DNA of the CDR3 is TGTGCCAGCAGCTTGAATTGGGGCTCACCCCTCCACTTT. Translation gives CASSLNWGSPLHF.

The J gene is TRBJ2-7, the V gene TRBV5-6; 12 bases agree with TRBD2. CDR1 is SGHDT, CDR2 YYEEEE, per germline. The CDR3 runs 19 residues. Germline trimming cut 0 bases from V and 1 base from J; bases unmatched to any gene: 11. CDR3 residues: CASSLAPLHGLAGSYEQYV. DNA of the CDR3: TGTGCCAGCAGCTTGGCCCCCTTGCACGGACTAGCGGGGTCCTACGAGCAGTACGTC.

This chain joins TRBV30 and TRBJ2-5; the D gene is possibly TRBD1 (5 bases). The CDR3 extends over 13 amino acids. CDR1 GTSNPN and CDR2 SVGIG come from the germline V gene (reference sequence). With 0 bases removed from V and 7 bases from J, the gap between germline ends came to 12 bases. For the CDR3, the DNA is TGTGCCTGGAGTGTAATGGACACTGGGACCCAGTACTTC. It specifies CAWSVMDTGTQYF.

There are a few counts of this clone. The chain is built from TRBV7-2 and TRBJ2-2; 8 bases are shared with TRBD2. The CDR3 loop spans 15 amino acids. Trimming took 9 bases from V and 5 from J; bases not matched to a gene: 11. CDR1 and CDR2 from the germline V gene are SGHTA and FQGNSA. The CDR3 nucleotides read TGTGCCAGTTGGCCAGCGGGGGTACGGACCGGGGAGCTGTTTTTT. It specifies CASWPAGVRTGELFF.

This clone was observed a few times. The chain combines TRBV6-5 with TRBJ1-2, with 7 nucleotides matching TRBD1. In germline, CDR1 is MNHEY, CDR2 SVGAGI. V trimming: 5 bases; J trimming: 8 bases; junction bases outside the gene matches: 11. This CDR3 has 14 residues. The CDR3 coding sequence is TGTGCCAGCAGTCCTCTGGACAGGCTAGGCGGCTACACCTTC. Protein sequence: CASSPLDRLGGYTF.

This clone was recorded only once. This chain uses TRBV19 with TRBJ1-2; the D gene is possibly TRBD1 (6 bases). V lost 7 bases and J 7 bases, leaving 16 bases between the germline ends. Germline assignment: CDR1 LNHDA and CDR2 SQIVND (reference sequence). The CDR3 length is 13 residues. DNA of the CDR3: TGTGCCAGTACAACAGGGAATTTGGCTGGCTACACCTTC. Its translation is CASTTGNLAGYTF.

V and J are TRBV3-1 (or the pseudogene TRBV3-2) and TRBJ1-2; possibly TRBD1 for D (5 bases). The V gene's germline CDR1 is LGHDT and CDR2 YNNKEL (reference sequence). The V and J ends lost 4 bases and 4 bases respectively, with 13 bases between them. This CDR3 has 14 residues. CDR3 region: CASSLPGGIYGYTF. For the CDR3, the DNA is TGTGCCAGCAGCCTCCCCGGGGGGATCTATGGCTACACCTTC.

Details on this clone: Other nucleotide sequences from this sample produce the same CDR3. The J gene is TRBJ1-1, the V gene TRBV6-5, with a weak D call TRBD1 (6 bases). CDR3 length equals 14 residues. The germline V gene has CDR1 MNHEY and CDR2 SVGAGI. Trimming removed 2 bases at V and 1 base at J, with 8 bases between. DNA for the CDR3: TGTGCCAGCAGTTACGGGGGCGGGAACACTGAAGCTTTCTTT. The encoded protein is CASSYGGGNTEAFF.

This sequence joins TRBV18 and TRBJ1-1, with 7 bases fitting TRBD1. With V trimmed by 0 bases and J by 3 bases, 4 bases remained unmatched. Germline V gene lookup returns CDR1 KGHSH and CDR2 LQKENI. The CDR3 has 15 residues. CDR3 coding DNA: TGTGCCAGCTCACCACCGGGCCAGGGGGACACTGAAGCTTTCTTT. Protein sequence: CASSPPGQGDTEAFF. Full variable domain (remainder filled in from reference TRBV18 and TRBJ1-1): NAGVMQNPRHLVRRRGQEARLRCSPMKGHSHVYWYRQLPEEGLKFMVYLQKENIIDESGMPKERFSAEFPKEGPSILRIQQVVRGDSAAYFCASSPPGQGDTEAFFGQGTRLTVV.

The rearrangement uses TRBV2 and TRBJ2-1; 9 nucleotides align to TRBD2. Germline V lookup: CDR1 SNHLY, CDR2 FYNNEI. The CDR3 totals 14 residues. V gave up 4 bases and J gave up 3 bases; unmatched junction bases: 1. The DNA for the CDR3 is TGTGCCAGCAGTGGAGCGGGGGGCTACAATGAGCAGTTCTTC. Translated, it gives CASSGAGGYNEQFF. Combining the CDR3 with reference TRBV2 and TRBJ2-1 gives the whole variable domain EPEVTQTPSHQVTQMGQEVILRCVPISNHLYFYWYRQILGQKVEFLVSFYNNEISEKSEIFDDQFSVERPDGSNFTLKIRSTKLEDSAMYFCASSGAGGYNEQFFGPGTRLTVL.

The J gene is TRBJ2-7, the V gene TRBV3-1 (or the pseudogene TRBV3-2); D might be TRBD1 (6 bases). From germline, CDR1 is LGHDT and CDR2 YNNKEL (reference sequence). This CDR3 is built from 13 residues. V lost 4 bases and J lost 4, with 11 bases in between. DNA of the CDR3: TGTGCCAGCAGCCTCACAGGGATTTACGAGCAGTACTTC. Amino acid sequence: CASSLTGIYEQYF.

In this sample, this clone turned up once. The rearrangement uses TRBV18 and TRBJ1-2, with 11 bases identical to TRBD1. This CDR3 is built from 16 residues. V lost 3 bases, J lost 8 bases, and 11 bases stayed unmatched. The germline V gene has CDR1 KGHSH and CDR2 LQKENI. The CDR3 DNA follows: TGTGCCAGCTCACCCAACTACCTCGGACAGGGGGCCGGCTACACCTTC. Protein product: CASSPNYLGQGAGYTF.

The chain recombines TRBV10-3 with TRBJ2-1; maybe TRBD1 (5 bases). Trimming removed 2 bases from V and 8 bases from J, with 13 bases in between. CDR3 size: 14 residues. Germline values: CDR1 ENHRY, CDR2 SYGVKD. CDR3 DNA sequence: TGTGCCATCAGTGAGGGGTCAGGGTTTGATGAGCAGTTCTTC. Translation gives CAISEGSGFDEQFF.

The chain combines TRBV18 with TRBJ1-2, with 9 positions matching TRBD1. Germline CDR1 KGHSH, CDR2 LQKENI. The CDR3 is 12 amino acids. V trimming: 6 bases; J trimming: 6 bases; junction bases outside the gene matches: 2. In DNA, the CDR3 is TGTGCCAGCTCGGACAGGGGCGATGGCTACACCTTC. It yields the protein CASSDRGDGYTF.

This clone was seen only a few times. J is TRBJ2-7 and V is TRBV10-2; D may be TRBD1 (7 bases). The V end was cut by 4 bases, the J end by 7 bases, with 17 bases between. Per germline, CDR1 WSHSY and CDR2 SAAADI. This CDR3 contains 14 residues. This CDR3 reads CASSVGGGAWEQYF. CDR3 nucleotide sequence: TGCGCCAGCAGTGTTGGAGGGGGCGCGTGGGAGCAGTACTTC.

The rearrangement joins TRBV6-6 to TRBJ1-2; a possible D gene is TRBD1 (5 bases). Germline V gives CDR1 MNHNY, CDR2 SVGAGI (reference sequence). The length of the CDR3 is 13 residues. Trimming pared 7 bases from V and 2 bases from J, leaving 11 bases between. The CDR3 bases are TGTGCCAGCAACTCACAGGCGAACTATGGCTACACCTTC. It is translated as CASNSQANYGYTF.

This sequence joins TRBV7-9 and TRBJ1-1; 9 bases are shared with TRBD1. Losses at the gene ends were 5 bases for V and 10 bases for J; bases not matched to a gene: 11. This CDR3 region has 14 residues. Germline assignment: CDR1 SEHNR and CDR2 FQNEAQ (reference sequence). This CDR3 is CASSLGTGSGRAFF. Here the CDR3 DNA reads TGTGCCAGCAGCCTCGGGACAGGGAGTGGAAGAGCTTTCTTT.

The chain uses TRBV28 and TRBJ1-2; the match to TRBD1 covers 8 bases. Germline V gives CDR1 MDHEN, CDR2 SYDVKM. CDR3 length: 16 amino acids. The J segment lost 5 bases and the V segment lost 4 bases, leaving 12 bases of the junction unmatched. CDR3 bases: TGTGCCAGCAGTTCTATGGACAGGGAAATAGGGTATGGCTACACCTTC. Amino acids: CASSSMDREIGYGYTF.

This clone was found once. The chain combines TRBV28 with TRBJ1-4; D ambiguous. V was shortened by 9 bases and J by 8 bases, with 19 bases between the two germline ends. Germline lookup yields CDR1 MDHEN and CDR2 SYDVKM. The CDR3 is 14 residues long. CDR3 coding DNA: TGTGCCAGTACATCCGGGATCCACGGGGAAAAACTGTTTTTT. This gives the protein CASTSGIHGEKLFF.

This chain connects TRBV2 to TRBJ1-3, with 7 bases that match TRBD1. This CDR3 has 15 residues. The J segment lost 4 bases and the V segment lost 8 bases, leaving 11 bases of the junction unmatched. Germline CDR1 and CDR2: SNHLY and FYNNEI. CDR3 DNA: TGTGCCAGCTCCACAGGGGCATTGGGAGGAAACACCATATATTTT. It encodes CASSTGALGGNTIYF.

This clone was seen more than once but under ten times. The chain uses TRBV5-1 and TRBJ1-2; 7 positions match TRBD1. With 2 bases clipped from V and 6 bases from J, the junction kept 7 bases outside the gene matches. The CDR3 spans 14 residues. Germline V gene lookup returns CDR1 SGHRS and CDR2 YFSETQ. The CDR3 region has the DNA TGCGCCAGCAGCTTATCGGGCAGGGGGGATGGCTACACCTTC. It yields the protein CASSLSGRGDGYTF.

This clone appeared a single time. The CDR3 coding sequence is TGTGCCAGTACCAACAAACAGGGGGCGCGTACTGAAGCTTTCTTT. Translated, it gives CASTNKQGARTEAFF. The chain combines TRBV19 with TRBJ1-1; 9 bases match TRBD1. Losses at the gene ends were 7 bases for V and 5 bases for J; bases not matched to a gene: 11. The CDR3 length is 15 residues. Germline CDR1 and CDR2: LNHDA and SQIVND (reference sequence).

The rearrangement links TRBV30 to TRBJ1-3; possibly TRBD1 for D (6 bases). CDR3 size: 15 residues. In germline, CDR1 is GTSNPN, CDR2 SVGIG (reference sequence). Trimming pared 5 bases from V and 3 bases from J, leaving 17 bases between. CDR3 residues: CAWSRGGLGGNTIYF. The CDR3 coding sequence is TGTGCCTGGTCGCGGGGGGGGCTAGGTGGAAACACCATATATTTT.

J is TRBJ1-1 and V is TRBV19, with D tentatively TRBD1 (6 bases). From germline, CDR1 is LNHDA and CDR2 SQIVND (reference sequence). V lost 3 bases to trimming and J lost 2 bases, with 19 bases between them. This CDR3 spans 17 amino acids. This CDR3 reads CASSMGSWTEGNTEAFF. The DNA of the CDR3 is TGTGCCAGTAGTATGGGATCGTGGACAGAGGGCAACACTGAAGCTTTCTTT.